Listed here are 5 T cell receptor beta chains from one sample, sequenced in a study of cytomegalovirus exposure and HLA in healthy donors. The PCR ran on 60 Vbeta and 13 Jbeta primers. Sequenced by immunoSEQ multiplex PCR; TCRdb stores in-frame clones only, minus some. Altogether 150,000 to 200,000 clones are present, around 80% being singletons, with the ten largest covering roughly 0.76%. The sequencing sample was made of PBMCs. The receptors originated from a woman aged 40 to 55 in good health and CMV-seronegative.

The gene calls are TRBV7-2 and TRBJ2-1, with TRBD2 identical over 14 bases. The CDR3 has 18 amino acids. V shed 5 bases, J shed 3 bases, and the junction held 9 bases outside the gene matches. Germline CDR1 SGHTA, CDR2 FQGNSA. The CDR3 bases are TGTGCCAGCAGCCTGGGACTAGCGGGAGAGCTACACTACAATGAGCAGTTCTTC. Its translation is CASSLGLAGELHYNEQFF.

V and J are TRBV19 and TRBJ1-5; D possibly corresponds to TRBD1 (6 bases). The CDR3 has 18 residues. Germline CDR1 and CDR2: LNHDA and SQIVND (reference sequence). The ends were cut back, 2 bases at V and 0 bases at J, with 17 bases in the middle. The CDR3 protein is CASSISRTEPYSNQPQHF. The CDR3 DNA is TGTGCCAGTAGTATATCCCGGACAGAGCCCTATAGCAATCAGCCCCAGCATTTT.

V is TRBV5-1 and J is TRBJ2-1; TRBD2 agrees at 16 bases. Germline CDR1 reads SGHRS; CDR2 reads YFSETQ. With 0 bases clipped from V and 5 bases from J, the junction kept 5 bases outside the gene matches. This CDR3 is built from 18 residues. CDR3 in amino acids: CASSLGGLAGGRNNEQFF. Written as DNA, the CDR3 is TGCGCCAGCAGCTTGGGGGGACTAGCGGGAGGGAGGAACAATGAGCAGTTCTTC.

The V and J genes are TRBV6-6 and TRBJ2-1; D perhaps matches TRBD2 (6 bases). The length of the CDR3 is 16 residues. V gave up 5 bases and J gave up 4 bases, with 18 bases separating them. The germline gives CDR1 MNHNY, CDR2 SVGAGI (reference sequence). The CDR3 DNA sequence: TGTGCCAGCAGTACTAACCGACTAGTGTCGTACAATGAGCAGTTCTTC. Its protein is CASSTNRLVSYNEQFF.

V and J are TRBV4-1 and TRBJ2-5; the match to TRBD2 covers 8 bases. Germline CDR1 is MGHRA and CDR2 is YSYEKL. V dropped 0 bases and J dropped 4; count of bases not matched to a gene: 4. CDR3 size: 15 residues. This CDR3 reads CASSQDTLAGETQYF. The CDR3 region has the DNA TGCGCCAGCAGCCAAGATACGCTAGCGGGAGAGACCCAGTACTTC.